One T cell receptor (beta chain) is described in this entry. This clone is described as large (0.1 to 1%). Its cognate antigen has yet to be identified. Base qualities were left out, and no much larger clone turns up one base away. TRB sequencing was run on genomic DNA with either the immunoSEQ assay at survey resolution or the hsTCRB kit. As for the authors' bioinformatics: Initial read processing used immunoSEQ software, and repertoire analyses used the LymphoSeq R package. Clonality was computed as 1 minus normalized Shannon entropy; Gini coefficient was also calculated for each TRB dataset. To infer phenotypes in unsorted samples, TRB sequences from sorted subsets of the recipient or donor were mapped onto the unsorted samples of the same recipient. TCRdb stores this immuneACCESS table with in-frame sequences only. Part of the clones is absent; in the studies checked, under half of the shortfall reflects unresolved V genes, and no reason is known for the rest. D and trimming come from the DNA, and the V and J calls and clone size come from that table. Here the sample has some 4,200 clones; 60% to 80% occur a single time. The ten largest clonotypes hold around two fifths of the sample.

The data were taken from a study of T cells after posttransplantation cyclophosphamide (dated by TCRdb to 2016 to 2017). In terms of the full investigation: Using TRB sequencing, the study followed how the T cell repertoire rebuilt after myeloablative bone marrow transplantation with posttransplantation cyclophosphamide given as GVHD prophylaxis. Antigen receptor sequencing was done on samples from 35 PTCy-treated patients and from around 15 related bone marrow donors of those patients. Blood from every one of the roughly 30 PTCy patients who had 1-year posttransplant specimens underwent TRB sequencing. In 3 patients, up to roughly 3 additional blood samples taken between 2 and 5.2 years after transplant also underwent TRB sequencing, as did pretransplant blood from a handful of patients. TRA and TRB clonality were tightly correlated in 9 or 10 samples, so subsequent TCR analyses focused on TRB only. Public TRB sequences were compared against a database of over 3,000 sequences linked to responses to pathogens, tumor antigens, self-antigens and alloantigens. Overall study outcomes, separate from this receptor: The TRB repertoires of T cells infiltrating skin or the GI tract showed only limited overlap with the TRB repertoires found in blood. Across roughly 49 patients, TRB clonality was highly associated with recipient CMV seropositivity and CMV reactivation, and diversity in PTCy patients was similar to diversity in CNI/methotrexate controls. Donor-recipient similarity was low at 1-2 months but increased during the first year, and donor CD8+ memory clones often dominated later blood repertoires.

The treatment or condition label, read with the paper, signifies: high-dose cyclophosphamide on days +3 and +4 as single-agent GVHD prophylaxis. Patients in the PTCy group got busulfan and fludarabine conditioning, a marrow graft from a related or unrelated donor, and cyclophosphamide on days +3 and +4. PTCy-treated patients came from a prospective multi-institutional clinical trial. Mononuclear cells from peripheral blood and bone marrow were separated by Ficoll-Hypaque density centrifugation and then cryopreserved. The CDR3 goes from the cysteine to the phenylalanine over 15 residues. Only the CDR3 DNA is retained, 45 bases long and in frame from the first base. CDR1 and CDR2, looked up from the germline V gene, are SGDLS and YYNGEE. Trimming takes 0 bases off V and 7 bases off J; junction bases not matched to a gene: 6.

Rearrangement joined TRBV9 to TRBJ2-1; TRBD2 aligns with 8 central bases. The input for sequencing was PBMCs, taken 29 days after a stem cell transplant with posttransplant cyclophosphamide. The receptor's source is a male patient aged 50 to 59 who received an allogeneic stem cell transplant from an unrelated donor, was CMV-positive, and had acute GVHD only. Because of the transplant, the T cells may be the graft donor's rather than the patient's own. The base sequence is TGTGCCAGCAGCGTAGGTAACGGGAGGGTGAATGAGCAGTTCTTC. It codes for CASSVGNGRVNEQFF.